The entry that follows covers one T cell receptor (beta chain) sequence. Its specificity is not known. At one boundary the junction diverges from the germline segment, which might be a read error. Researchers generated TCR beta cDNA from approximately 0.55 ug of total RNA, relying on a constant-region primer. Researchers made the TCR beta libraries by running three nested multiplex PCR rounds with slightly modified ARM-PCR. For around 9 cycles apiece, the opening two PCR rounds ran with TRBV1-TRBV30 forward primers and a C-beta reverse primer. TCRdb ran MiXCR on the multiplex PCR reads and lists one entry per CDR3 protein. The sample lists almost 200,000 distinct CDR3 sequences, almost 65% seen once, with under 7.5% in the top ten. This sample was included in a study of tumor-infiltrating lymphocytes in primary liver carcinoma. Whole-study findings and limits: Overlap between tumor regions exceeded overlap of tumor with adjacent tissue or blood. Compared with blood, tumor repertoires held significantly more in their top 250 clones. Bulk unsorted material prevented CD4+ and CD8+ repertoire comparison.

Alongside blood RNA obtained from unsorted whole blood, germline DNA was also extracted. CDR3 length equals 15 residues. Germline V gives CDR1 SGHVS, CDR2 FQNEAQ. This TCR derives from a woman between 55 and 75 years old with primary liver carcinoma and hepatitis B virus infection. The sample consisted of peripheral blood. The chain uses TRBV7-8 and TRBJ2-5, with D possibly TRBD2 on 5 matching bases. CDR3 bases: TGTGCCATCAGCTTGCTTGGTCTGGGAGCAGAGACCCAGTACTTC. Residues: CAISLLGLGAETQYF.